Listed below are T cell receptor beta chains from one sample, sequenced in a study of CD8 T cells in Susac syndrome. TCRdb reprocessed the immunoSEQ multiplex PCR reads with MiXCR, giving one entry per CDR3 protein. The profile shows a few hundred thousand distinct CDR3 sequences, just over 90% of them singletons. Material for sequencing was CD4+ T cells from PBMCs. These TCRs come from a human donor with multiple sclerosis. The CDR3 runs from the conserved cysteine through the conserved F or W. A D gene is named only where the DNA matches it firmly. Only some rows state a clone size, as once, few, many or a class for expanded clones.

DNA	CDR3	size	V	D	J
TGCAGTGCTAGCGACGGGGACTTAGCCAAAAACATTCAGTACTTC	CSASDGDLAKNIQYF	.	TRBV20-1	.	TRBJ2-4
TGCAGCGTTGAACAGTACGGCAATGAGCAGTTCTTC	CSVEQYGNEQFF	.	TRBV29-1	.	TRBJ2-1
TGTGCCATCAGTGATTCTCGCTCTGGAAACACCATATATTTT	CAISDSRSGNTIYF	.	TRBV10-3	.	TRBJ1-3
TGCAGCGGAGGGACAGCCTACGAGCAGTACTTC	CSGGTAYEQYF	.	TRBV29-1	TRBD1	TRBJ2-7
TGCGCCAGCAGCCAAGATCATTTTGCAAGCGCTGTGGGGAGCTCCTACGAGCAGTACTTC	CASSQDHFASAVGSSYEQYF	.	TRBV4-3	.	TRBJ2-7
TGTGCCAGCAGTGGACTAGCGGGAGGGCCGAACACCGGGGAGCTGTTTTTT	CASSGLAGGPNTGELFF	.	TRBV6-2/TRBV6-3	TRBD2	TRBJ2-2
TGCAGTGCTAGTGGCGGGACTAGTACATCGCCAGATACGCAGTATTTT	CSASGGTSTSPDTQYF	.	TRBV20-1	TRBD2	TRBJ2-3
TGTGCCAGCTCACCACCTCGGCCATCGAACACTGAAGCTTTCTTT	CASSPPRPSNTEAFF	.	TRBV18	.	TRBJ1-1
TGTGCCAGCAGTTTAGGACAGATCTATGGCTACACCTTC	CASSLGQIYGYTF	few	TRBV6-5	.	TRBJ1-2
TGTGCCAGCAGCGTAGGGGCGGGAGCCTACAATGAGCAGTTCTTC	CASSVGAGAYNEQFF	once	TRBV9	TRBD2	TRBJ2-1
TGTGCCAGCAGCTCTCACGGGAACTACGAGCAGTACTTC	CASSSHGNYEQYF	.	TRBV12-3/TRBV12-4	.	TRBJ2-7
TGTGCCAGCAGCCAAGTTATCGGCGGGGAGCTGTTTTTT	CASSQVIGGELFF	.	TRBV14	.	TRBJ2-2
TGTGCCAGTACTAGGGTAGGCTCCTACGAGCAGTACTTC	CASTRVGSYEQYF	.	TRBV12-3/TRBV12-4	.	TRBJ2-7
TGTGCCAGCAGCTTCGGACACGGAGAGACCCAGTACTTC	CASSFGHGETQYF	.	TRBV6-6	.	TRBJ2-5
TGTGCCAGCAGCTTGGGAGCGAGCGGGAGGGGCAGCAATGAGCAGTTCTTC	CASSLGASGRGSNEQFF	.	TRBV7-2	TRBD2	TRBJ2-1
TGCGCCAGCAGCTTTTTATCATCTAACTATGGCTACACCTTC	CASSFLSSNYGYTF	once	TRBV5-1	.	TRBJ1-2